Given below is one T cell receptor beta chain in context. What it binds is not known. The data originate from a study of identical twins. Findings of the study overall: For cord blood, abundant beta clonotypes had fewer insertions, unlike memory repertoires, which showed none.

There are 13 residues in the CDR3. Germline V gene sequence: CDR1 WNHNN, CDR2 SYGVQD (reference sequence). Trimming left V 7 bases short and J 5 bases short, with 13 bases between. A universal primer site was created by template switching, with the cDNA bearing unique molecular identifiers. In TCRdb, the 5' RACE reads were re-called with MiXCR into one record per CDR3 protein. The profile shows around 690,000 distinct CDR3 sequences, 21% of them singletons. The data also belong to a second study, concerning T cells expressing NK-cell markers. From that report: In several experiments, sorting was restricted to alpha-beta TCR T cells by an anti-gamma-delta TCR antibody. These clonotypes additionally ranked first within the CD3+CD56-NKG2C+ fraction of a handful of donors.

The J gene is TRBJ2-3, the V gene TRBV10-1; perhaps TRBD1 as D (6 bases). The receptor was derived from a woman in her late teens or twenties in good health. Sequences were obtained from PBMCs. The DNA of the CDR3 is TGCGCCAGCAATGTCCGGGACATAGATACGCAGTATTTT. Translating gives CASNVRDIDTQYF.